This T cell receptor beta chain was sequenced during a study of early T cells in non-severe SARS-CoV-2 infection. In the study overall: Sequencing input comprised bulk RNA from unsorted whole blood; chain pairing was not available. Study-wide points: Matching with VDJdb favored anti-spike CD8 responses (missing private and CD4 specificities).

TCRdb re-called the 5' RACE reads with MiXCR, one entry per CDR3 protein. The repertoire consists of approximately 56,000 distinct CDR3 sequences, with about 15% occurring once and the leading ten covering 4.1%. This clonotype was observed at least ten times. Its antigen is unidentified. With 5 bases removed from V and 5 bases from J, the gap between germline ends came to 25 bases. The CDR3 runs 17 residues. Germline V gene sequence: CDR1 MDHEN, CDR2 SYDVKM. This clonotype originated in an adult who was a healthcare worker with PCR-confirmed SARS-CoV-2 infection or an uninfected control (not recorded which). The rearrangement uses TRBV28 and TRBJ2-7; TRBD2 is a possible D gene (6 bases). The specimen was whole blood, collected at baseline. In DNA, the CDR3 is TGTGCCAGCAGTCACTTCCCCCGGAGGGAGGTTACCCACGAGCAGTACTTC. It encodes CASSHFPRREVTHEQYF.